The 2 T cell receptor beta chains given below trace back to one sample, sequenced in a study of control samples from healthy donors and cancer patients. Only in-frame clones appear in the TCRdb table, and some are missing; sequencing was by immunoSEQ multiplex PCR. Of 150,000 or so clones listed, approximately 96% are singletons. The specimen was blood. The receptors shown here come from a woman in her forties in good health.

Here the CDR3 reads CASSINKETQYF. DNA of the CDR3: TGTGCCAGTAGTATTAATAAAGAGACCCAGTACTTC. The V gene is TRBV19, the J gene TRBJ2-5; D unresolved. Per the germline V gene, CDR1 is LNHDA and CDR2 is SQIVND (reference sequence). This CDR3 comprises 12 residues. Trimming took off 3 bases at V and 3 bases at J, with 5 bases between the two ends.

The rearrangement uses TRBV21-1 and TRBJ2-7; the DNA was not compared with TRBD2, the D call given in the table. TRBV21-1 is a recognized pseudogene. The length of the CDR3 is 11 residues. CDR3 coding DNA: TGTGCCAGCATCCTTAGTTCCGGGCAGTACTTC. Its protein product is CASILSSGQYF.